Listed below are T cell receptor beta chains from one sample, sequenced in a study of T-cell reconstitution after alpha-beta-depleted transplantation in children. MiXCR was run by TCRdb on the PCR reads, yielding one entry per CDR3 protein. The sample yields a few hundred thousand distinct CDR3 sequences, about a tenth seen once. The material sequenced was PBMCs from the stem cell graft donor, taken from the stem cell graft. The receptor source for this set is a human donor who donated a stem cell graft to a child with acute lymphoblastic leukemia. The CDR3 runs from the conserved cysteine through the conserved F or W. The D gene is left open where the match is weak. Expanded clones are given a class, and other clones once, few, many or no size at all.

clone_size: few; v_call: TRBV7-2; d_call: -; j_call: TRBJ2-1; cdr3_aa: CASSTGGDGSNEQFF; cdr3_nt: TGTGCCAGCAGCACCGGAGGGGACGGTTCTAATGAGCAGTTCTTC
clone_size: few; v_call: TRBV7-8; d_call: TRBD1; j_call: TRBJ1-5; cdr3_aa: CASSLEGAGNQPQHF; cdr3_nt: TGTGCCAGCAGCTTAGAGGGGGCTGGCAATCAGCCCCAGCATTTT
clone_size: many; v_call: TRBV4-3; d_call: -; j_call: TRBJ2-2; cdr3_aa: CASSQESIEAGELFF; cdr3_nt: TGCGCCAGCAGCCAAGAATCAATTGAGGCCGGGGAGCTGTTTTTT
clone_size: few; v_call: TRBV29-1; d_call: TRBD1; j_call: TRBJ2-7; cdr3_aa: CSVQGANEQYF; cdr3_nt: TGCAGCGTCCAGGGGGCTAACGAGCAGTACTTC
clone_size: few; v_call: TRBV3-1; d_call: TRBD1; j_call: TRBJ1-2; cdr3_aa: CASSQPGQGFYGYTF; cdr3_nt: TGTGCCAGCAGCCAGCCGGGACAGGGATTCTATGGCTACACCTTC
clone_size: few; v_call: TRBV12-3/TRBV12-4; d_call: TRBD2; j_call: TRBJ2-1; cdr3_aa: CASSRVAGLDEQFF; cdr3_nt: TGTGCCAGCAGCCGCGTAGCGGGGTTGGATGAGCAGTTCTTC
clone_size: many; v_call: TRBV10-3; d_call: TRBD2; j_call: TRBJ2-3; cdr3_aa: CAIRSSTSGGPSDTQYF; cdr3_nt: TGTGCCATCAGAAGTAGTACTAGCGGGGGACCCTCGGATACGCAGTATTTT
clone_size: -; v_call: TRBV7-9; d_call: -; j_call: TRBJ1-6; cdr3_aa: CASSLDPISPLHF; cdr3_nt: TGTGCCAGCAGCTTAGATCCGATTTCACCCCTCCACTTT
clone_size: few; v_call: TRBV12-3/TRBV12-4; d_call: TRBD1; j_call: TRBJ2-1; cdr3_aa: CASSARSGQGVF; cdr3_nt: TGTGCCAGCAGTGCCCGGTCGGGACAGGGTGTTTTC
clone_size: -; v_call: TRBV19; d_call: -; j_call: TRBJ2-1; cdr3_aa: CASSPRLAMEQFF; cdr3_nt: TGTGCCAGTAGTCCCCGGTTGGCGATGGAGCAGTTCTTC
clone_size: many; v_call: TRBV5-1; d_call: -; j_call: TRBJ1-1; cdr3_aa: CASSTEGRFGTEAFF; cdr3_nt: TGCGCCAGCAGCACCGAAGGCCGGTTTGGCACTGAAGCTTTCTTT
clone_size: -; v_call: TRBV12-3/TRBV12-4; d_call: TRBD2; j_call: TRBJ2-5; cdr3_aa: CASSLSLAGYRQETQYF; cdr3_nt: TGTGCCAGCAGTTTGAGTCTAGCGGGGTATAGACAAGAGACCCAGTACTTC
clone_size: -; v_call: TRBV5-1; d_call: -; j_call: TRBJ1-1; cdr3_aa: CASSFRTGTDTEAFF; cdr3_nt: TGCGCCAGCAGCTTTCGTACAGGGACCGACACTGAAGCTTTCTTT
clone_size: few; v_call: TRBV7-2; d_call: -; j_call: TRBJ2-7; cdr3_aa: CASSLTKGSRSYEQYF; cdr3_nt: TGTGCCAGCAGCTTGACCAAGGGGAGCCGGTCCTACGAGCAGTACTTC
clone_size: once; v_call: TRBV12-3/TRBV12-4; d_call: TRBD1; j_call: TRBJ2-7; cdr3_aa: CASRRGGFYEQYF; cdr3_nt: TGTGCCAGCAGGAGAGGGGGCTTCTACGAGCAGTACTTC
clone_size: few; v_call: TRBV20-1; d_call: -; j_call: TRBJ2-7; cdr3_aa: CSARDPAGTSYEQYF; cdr3_nt: TGCAGTGCTAGAGATCCGGCAGGGACCTCCTACGAGCAGTACTTC
clone_size: -; v_call: TRBV5-6; d_call: -; j_call: TRBJ1-1; cdr3_aa: CASSWRANHRSQSNTEAFF; cdr3_nt: TGTGCCAGCAGCTGGCGGGCCAACCACAGGAGCCAATCGAACACTGAAGCTTTCTTT
clone_size: many; v_call: TRBV6-5; d_call: -; j_call: TRBJ1-1; cdr3_aa: CASSYGPGAFF; cdr3_nt: TGTGCCAGCAGTTATGGACCGGGGGCTTTCTTT
clone_size: -; v_call: TRBV9; d_call: -; j_call: TRBJ2-5; cdr3_aa: CASSVGGETQYF; cdr3_nt: TGTGCCAGCAGCGTGGGAGGAGAGACCCAGTACTTC
clone_size: -; v_call: TRBV6-2/TRBV6-3; d_call: -; j_call: TRBJ2-7; cdr3_aa: CASSYPPTGHSQSSGYF; cdr3_nt: TGTGCCAGCAGTTACCCTCCGACAGGCCACTCTCAATCCTCTGGGTACTTC
clone_size: many; v_call: TRBV30; d_call: TRBD1; j_call: TRBJ2-7; cdr3_aa: CAWNPTGDEQYF; cdr3_nt: TGTGCCTGGAATCCTACAGGGGACGAGCAGTACTTC
clone_size: -; v_call: TRBV30; d_call: -; j_call: TRBJ1-2; cdr3_aa: CAWSPKTVRGYTF; cdr3_nt: TGTGCCTGGAGTCCAAAGACAGTACGGGGCTACACCTTC
clone_size: many; v_call: TRBV7-9; d_call: -; j_call: TRBJ2-7; cdr3_aa: CASSLGQNYEQYF; cdr3_nt: TGTGCCAGCAGCTTAGGGCAGAACTACGAGCAGTACTTC
clone_size: -; v_call: TRBV7-9; d_call: -; j_call: TRBJ1-4; cdr3_aa: CASSLVTPGDEKLFF; cdr3_nt: TGTGCCAGCAGCTTAGTGACCCCCGGGGATGAAAAACTGTTTTTT
clone_size: -; v_call: TRBV2; d_call: -; j_call: TRBJ2-1; cdr3_aa: CASSRGEINEQFF; cdr3_nt: TGTGCCAGCAGTAGGGGCGAAATTAATGAGCAGTTCTTC
clone_size: many; v_call: TRBV24-1; d_call: -; j_call: TRBJ2-2; cdr3_aa: CATSDGGTATNTGELFF; cdr3_nt: TGTGCCACCAGTGATGGGGGGACGGCGACGAACACCGGGGAGCTGTTTTTT
clone_size: few; v_call: TRBV6-5; d_call: TRBD1; j_call: TRBJ1-4; cdr3_aa: CASRRQGARSEKLFF; cdr3_nt: TGTGCCAGCAGGCGTCAGGGGGCGCGGAGTGAAAAACTGTTTTTT
clone_size: -; v_call: TRBV10-3; d_call: TRBD1; j_call: TRBJ2-1; cdr3_aa: CAIDRGGEQFF; cdr3_nt: TGTGCCATCGACAGGGGGGGCGAGCAGTTCTTC
clone_size: few; v_call: TRBV20-1; d_call: TRBD1; j_call: TRBJ2-7; cdr3_aa: CSAGTGKSYEQYF; cdr3_nt: TGCAGTGCCGGGACAGGGAAGTCCTACGAGCAGTACTTC
clone_size: few; v_call: TRBV7-2; d_call: TRBD1; j_call: TRBJ1-1; cdr3_aa: CASSRDREGVEAFF; cdr3_nt: TGTGCCAGCAGCCGGGACAGGGAGGGCGTTGAAGCTTTCTTT
clone_size: -; v_call: TRBV25-1; d_call: -; j_call: TRBJ1-2; cdr3_aa: CASSLPRVRGNYGYTF; cdr3_nt: TGTGCCAGCAGCCTTCCAAGAGTCAGGGGTAACTATGGCTACACCTTC
clone_size: many; v_call: TRBV27; d_call: TRBD1; j_call: TRBJ2-3; cdr3_aa: CASSYEGQGADTQYF; cdr3_nt: TGTGCCAGCAGTTACGAAGGACAGGGGGCAGATACGCAGTATTTT
clone_size: few; v_call: TRBV6-4; d_call: -; j_call: TRBJ1-2; cdr3_aa: CASSEDPEAFYGYTF; cdr3_nt: TGTGCCAGCAGTGAGGACCCCGAGGCGTTCTATGGCTACACCTTC
clone_size: many; v_call: TRBV7-9; d_call: -; j_call: TRBJ2-1; cdr3_aa: CASNNPRGTKGHEQFF; cdr3_nt: TGTGCCAGCAACAACCCTAGGGGGACGAAGGGGCATGAGCAGTTCTTC
clone_size: few; v_call: TRBV7-7; d_call: TRBD1; j_call: TRBJ2-5; cdr3_aa: CASSLGHTGGQTQYF; cdr3_nt: TGTGCCAGCAGCTTAGGACACACAGGGGGACAGACCCAGTACTTC
clone_size: few; v_call: TRBV20-1; d_call: -; j_call: TRBJ1-1; cdr3_aa: CSAGLWSPMNTEAFF; cdr3_nt: TGCAGTGCTGGCCTGTGGTCACCGATGAACACTGAAGCTTTCTTT
clone_size: -; v_call: TRBV12-3/TRBV12-4; d_call: -; j_call: TRBJ1-1; cdr3_aa: CASSFTLDTEAFF; cdr3_nt: TGTGCCAGCAGTTTCACGCTAGACACTGAAGCTTTCTTT
clone_size: few; v_call: TRBV27; d_call: -; j_call: TRBJ1-6; cdr3_aa: CASGEGRMNSPLHF; cdr3_nt: TGTGCCAGCGGGGAGGGACGTATGAATTCACCCCTCCACTTT
clone_size: many; v_call: TRBV12-3/TRBV12-4; d_call: -; j_call: TRBJ2-7; cdr3_aa: CASSLTGEVREQYF; cdr3_nt: TGTGCCAGCAGTTTAACAGGGGAGGTTCGCGAGCAGTACTTC
clone_size: many; v_call: TRBV6-5; d_call: -; j_call: TRBJ1-2; cdr3_aa: CASSGTYGYTF; cdr3_nt: TGTGCCAGCTCAGGGACCTATGGCTACACCTTC
clone_size: many; v_call: TRBV7-2; d_call: -; j_call: TRBJ2-1; cdr3_aa: CASSQANEQFF; cdr3_nt: TGTGCCAGCAGCCAGGCCAATGAGCAGTTCTTC
clone_size: -; v_call: TRBV10-3; d_call: -; j_call: TRBJ1-6; cdr3_aa: CAISDGTMNSPLHF; cdr3_nt: TGTGCCATCAGTGATGGGACGATGAATTCACCCCTCCACTTT
clone_size: -; v_call: TRBV6-2/TRBV6-3; d_call: TRBD2; j_call: TRBJ2-1; cdr3_aa: CASSSLRREGYNEQFF; cdr3_nt: TGTGCCAGCAGTTCCCTCCGCAGGGAGGGCTACAATGAGCAGTTCTTC